This TCR beta chain was sequenced during a study of sequential checkpoint blockade in melanoma. Study summary: TCRbeta immunosequencing was performed on DNA from 90 to 100 pretreatment melanoma tumor samples.

Treatment indicated: randomized to nivolumab then ipilimumab (arm A) or the reverse (arm B). Sequencing was performed with immunoSEQ multiplex PCR; in TCRdb, only in-frame clones are kept and a portion is missing. The sample yields 10,000 or so clones, roughly 24% seen once. Trimming removed 4 bases from V and 0 bases from J; junction bases left unmatched: 13. CDR1 SQVTM and CDR2 ANQGSEA come from the germline V gene. The length of the CDR3 is 17 residues. The V call is TRBV29-1, the J call TRBJ1-1, with 8 bases lining up with TRBD1. The input for sequencing was tumor tissue (inferred from file names), taken from a patient given nivolumab and ipilimumab in sequence. The TCR was taken from a human donor with melanoma. The CDR3 is CSVGGVSGTGMNTEAFF. The CDR3 DNA sequence: TGCAGCGTTGGGGGGGTCTCAGGGACAGGAATGAACACTGAAGCTTTCTTT.